Here is one TCR beta chain with its context. Antigen: not known. The junction departs from the called germline gene at one end, perhaps through a read error. The sample originates from a study of long-term antiretroviral therapy in people with HIV. Whole-study findings and limits: Across all time points, the repertoire was dominated by clones that expanded before ART.

Sequencing relied on immunoSEQ assay v3.0, run at survey level. TCRdb's table, derived via immunoSEQ multiplex PCR, lists solely in-frame clones and lacks some. Found here are about 35,000 clones, less than 90% of them singletons; the top ten hold less than 8%. The length of the CDR3 is 14 residues. CDR1 is MGHRA, CDR2 YSYEKL, per germline. The origin of this receptor is a man aged 18 to 30 with HIV. Material: unsorted PBMCs, obtained 1 year after starting antiretroviral therapy. The chain combines TRBV4-1 with TRBJ2-5; TRBD2 aligns across 10 bases. Here the CDR3 reads CASSRSSGGETRYF. The CDR3 DNA reads TGCGCCAGCAGCCGGTCTAGCGGGGGCGAGACCCGGTACTTC.